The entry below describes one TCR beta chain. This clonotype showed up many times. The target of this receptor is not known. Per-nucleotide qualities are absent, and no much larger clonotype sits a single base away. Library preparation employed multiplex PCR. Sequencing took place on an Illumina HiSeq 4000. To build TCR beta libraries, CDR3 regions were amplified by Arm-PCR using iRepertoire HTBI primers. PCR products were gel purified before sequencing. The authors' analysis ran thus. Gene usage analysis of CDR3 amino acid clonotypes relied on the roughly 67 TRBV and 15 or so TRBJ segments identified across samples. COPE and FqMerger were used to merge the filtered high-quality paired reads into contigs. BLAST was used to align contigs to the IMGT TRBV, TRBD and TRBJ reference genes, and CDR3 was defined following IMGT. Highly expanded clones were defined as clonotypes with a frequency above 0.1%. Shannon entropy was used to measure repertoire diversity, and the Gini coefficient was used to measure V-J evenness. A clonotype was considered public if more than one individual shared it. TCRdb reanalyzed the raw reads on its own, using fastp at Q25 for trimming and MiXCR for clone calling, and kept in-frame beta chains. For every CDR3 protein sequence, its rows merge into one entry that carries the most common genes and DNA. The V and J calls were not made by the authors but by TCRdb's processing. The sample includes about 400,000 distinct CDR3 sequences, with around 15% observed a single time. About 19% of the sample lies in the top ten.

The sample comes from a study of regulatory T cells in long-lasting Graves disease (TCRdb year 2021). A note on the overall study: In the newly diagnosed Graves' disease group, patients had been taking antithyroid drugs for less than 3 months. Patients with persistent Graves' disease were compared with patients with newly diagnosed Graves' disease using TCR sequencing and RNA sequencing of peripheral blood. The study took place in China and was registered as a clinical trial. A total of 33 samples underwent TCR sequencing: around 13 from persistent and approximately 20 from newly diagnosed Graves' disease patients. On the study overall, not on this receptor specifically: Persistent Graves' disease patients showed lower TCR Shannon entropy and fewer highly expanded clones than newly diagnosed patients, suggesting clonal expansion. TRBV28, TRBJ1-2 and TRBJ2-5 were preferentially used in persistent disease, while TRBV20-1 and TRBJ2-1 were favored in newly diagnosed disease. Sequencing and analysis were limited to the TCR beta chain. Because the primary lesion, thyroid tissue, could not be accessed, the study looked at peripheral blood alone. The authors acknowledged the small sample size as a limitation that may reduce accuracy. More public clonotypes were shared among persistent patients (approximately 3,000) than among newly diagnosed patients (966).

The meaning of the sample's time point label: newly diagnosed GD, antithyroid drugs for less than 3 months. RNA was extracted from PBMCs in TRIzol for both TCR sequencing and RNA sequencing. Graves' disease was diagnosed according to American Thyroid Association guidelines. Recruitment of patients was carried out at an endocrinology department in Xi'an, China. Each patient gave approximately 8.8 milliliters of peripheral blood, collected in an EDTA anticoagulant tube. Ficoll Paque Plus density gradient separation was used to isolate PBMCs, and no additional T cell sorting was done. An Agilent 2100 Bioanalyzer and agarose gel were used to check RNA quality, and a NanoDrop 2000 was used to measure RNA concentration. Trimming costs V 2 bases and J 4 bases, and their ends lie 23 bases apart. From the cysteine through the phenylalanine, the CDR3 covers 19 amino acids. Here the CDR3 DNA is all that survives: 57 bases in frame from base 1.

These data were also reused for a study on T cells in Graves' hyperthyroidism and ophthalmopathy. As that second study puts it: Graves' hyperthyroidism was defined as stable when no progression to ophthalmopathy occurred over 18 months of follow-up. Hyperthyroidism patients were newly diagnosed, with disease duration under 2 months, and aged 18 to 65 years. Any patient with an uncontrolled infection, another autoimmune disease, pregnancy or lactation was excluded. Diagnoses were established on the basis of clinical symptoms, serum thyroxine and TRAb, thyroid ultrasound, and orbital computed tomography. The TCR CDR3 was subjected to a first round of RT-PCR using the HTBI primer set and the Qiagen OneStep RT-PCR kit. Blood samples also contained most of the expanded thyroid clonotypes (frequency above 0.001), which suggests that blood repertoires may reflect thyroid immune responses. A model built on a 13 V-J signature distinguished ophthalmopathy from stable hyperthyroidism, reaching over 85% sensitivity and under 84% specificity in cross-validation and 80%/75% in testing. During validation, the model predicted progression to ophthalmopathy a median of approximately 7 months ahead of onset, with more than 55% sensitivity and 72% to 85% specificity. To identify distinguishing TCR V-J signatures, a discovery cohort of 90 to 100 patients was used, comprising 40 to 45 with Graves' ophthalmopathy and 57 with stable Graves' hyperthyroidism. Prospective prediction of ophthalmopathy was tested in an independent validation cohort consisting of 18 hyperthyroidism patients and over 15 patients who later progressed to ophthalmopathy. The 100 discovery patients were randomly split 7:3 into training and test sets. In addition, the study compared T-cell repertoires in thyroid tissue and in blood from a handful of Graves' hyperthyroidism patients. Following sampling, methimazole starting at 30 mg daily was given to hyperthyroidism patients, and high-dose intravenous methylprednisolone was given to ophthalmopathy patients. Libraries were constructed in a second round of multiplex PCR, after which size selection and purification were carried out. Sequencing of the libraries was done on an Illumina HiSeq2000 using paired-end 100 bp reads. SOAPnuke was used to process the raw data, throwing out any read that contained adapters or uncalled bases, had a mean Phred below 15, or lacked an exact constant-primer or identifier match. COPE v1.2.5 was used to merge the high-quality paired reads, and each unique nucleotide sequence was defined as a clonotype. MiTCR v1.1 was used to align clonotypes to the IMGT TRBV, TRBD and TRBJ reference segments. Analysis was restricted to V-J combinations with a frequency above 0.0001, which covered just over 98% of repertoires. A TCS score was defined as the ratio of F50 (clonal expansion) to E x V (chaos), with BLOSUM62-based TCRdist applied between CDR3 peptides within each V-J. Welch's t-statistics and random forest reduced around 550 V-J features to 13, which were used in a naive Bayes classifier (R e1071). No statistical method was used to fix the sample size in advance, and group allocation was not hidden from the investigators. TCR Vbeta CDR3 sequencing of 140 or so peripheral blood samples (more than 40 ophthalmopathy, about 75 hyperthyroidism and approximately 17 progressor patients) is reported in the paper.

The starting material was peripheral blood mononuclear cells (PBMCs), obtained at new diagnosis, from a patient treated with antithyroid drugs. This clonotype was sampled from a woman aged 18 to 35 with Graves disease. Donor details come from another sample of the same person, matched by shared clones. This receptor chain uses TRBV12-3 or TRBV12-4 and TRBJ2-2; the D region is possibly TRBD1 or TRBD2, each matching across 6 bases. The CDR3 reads CASSLLVGGLGHGTGELFF. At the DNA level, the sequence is TGTGCCAGCAGTTTATTGGTCGGGGGCCTGGGGCATGGCACCGGGGAGCTGTTTTTT.